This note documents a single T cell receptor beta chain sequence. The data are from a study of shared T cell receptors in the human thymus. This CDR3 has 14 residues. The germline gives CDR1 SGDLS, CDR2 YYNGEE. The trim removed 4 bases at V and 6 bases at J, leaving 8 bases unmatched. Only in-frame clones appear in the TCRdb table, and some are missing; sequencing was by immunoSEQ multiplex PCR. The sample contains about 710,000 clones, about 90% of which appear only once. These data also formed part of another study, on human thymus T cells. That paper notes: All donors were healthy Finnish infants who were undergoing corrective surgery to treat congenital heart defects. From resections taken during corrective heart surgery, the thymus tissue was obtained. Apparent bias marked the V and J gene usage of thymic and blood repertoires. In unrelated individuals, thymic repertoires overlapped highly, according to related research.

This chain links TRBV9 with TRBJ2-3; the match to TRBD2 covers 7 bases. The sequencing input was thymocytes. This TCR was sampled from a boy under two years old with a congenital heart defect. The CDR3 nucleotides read TGTGCCAGCAGCCCCCATGGGCGGGGGGATACGCAGTATTTT. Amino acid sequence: CASSPHGRGDTQYF. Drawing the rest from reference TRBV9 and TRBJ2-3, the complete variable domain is DSGVTQTPKHLITATGQRVTLRCSPRSGDLSVYWYQQSLDQGLQFLIQYYNGEERAKGNILERFSAQQFPDLHSELNLSSLELGDSALYFCASSPHGRGDTQYFGPGTRLTVL.